This T cell receptor beta chain originates from a study of T cells in Graves' hyperthyroidism and ophthalmopathy. Study in general: Peripheral blood was acquired at first diagnosis, ahead of any therapy whatsoever. Overall study results and limits: Researchers found most expanded thyroid clonotypes above 0.001 in blood as well.

Remarks on this clonotype: Its antigen is undetermined.

TCR beta CDR3 regions were amplified from RNA. The HTBI primer set served for first-round RT-PCR of the TCR CDR3. TCRdb independently ran MiXCR on the multiplex PCR reads; one entry per CDR3 protein. The sample holds about 480,000 distinct CDR3 sequences, about 20% seen once. V lost 0 bases and J lost 2, with 8 bases in between. The CDR3 is 13 residues long. CDR1 is GTSNPN, CDR2 SVGIG, per germline (reference sequence). In making diagnoses, clinical symptoms, serum thyroxine and TRAb, thyroid ultrasound and orbital computed tomography were all used. The clonotype comes from a woman aged 70-85 years with Graves' ophthalmopathy. The gene calls are TRBV30 and TRBJ2-7; D ambiguous. Sequences were obtained from blood. CDR3 coding DNA: TGTGCCTGGAGTGTTGGGCAGCCCTACGAGCAGTACTTC. Translation: CAWSVGQPYEQYF.